This T cell receptor beta chain emerged from a study of T-cell memory formation after mild COVID-19. Study-level information: Clustering of TCRs was largely donor specific. General observations from the study: Pre-infection memory showed some responding clones, and this suggested that cross-reactive memory joined. A balance of CD4 and CD8 characterized clones contracting day 15 to 85, whereas later expanders leaned CD4+.

In regard to this clonotype: Its specificity is not known.

CDR1 and CDR2 from the germline V gene are SGHDT and YYEEEE. The CDR3 totals 13 residues. V was cut by 5 bases and J by 7 bases, with 14 bases left in between. A 5'RACE reaction primed in the constant segment made cDNA libraries of TCR alpha and TCR beta, and these carried sample barcodes and UMIs. TCRdb processed the 5' RACE reads anew with MiXCR; each CDR3 protein has one entry. The sample has some 300,000 distinct CDR3 sequences, roughly 19% seen once; the top ten hold more than 20%. The clonotype comes from a man younger than 35 who had mild COVID-19 (a few samples of this study predate the infection). Cell type and time point are not known. The rearrangement uses TRBV5-6 and TRBJ2-3; unclear D gene. Sequenced sample: PBMCs or a T cell subset sorted from them (not recorded which). The DNA for the CDR3 is TGTGCCAGCAGTTTGCCTGTGACGAATACGCAGTATTTT. Protein: CASSLPVTNTQYF.